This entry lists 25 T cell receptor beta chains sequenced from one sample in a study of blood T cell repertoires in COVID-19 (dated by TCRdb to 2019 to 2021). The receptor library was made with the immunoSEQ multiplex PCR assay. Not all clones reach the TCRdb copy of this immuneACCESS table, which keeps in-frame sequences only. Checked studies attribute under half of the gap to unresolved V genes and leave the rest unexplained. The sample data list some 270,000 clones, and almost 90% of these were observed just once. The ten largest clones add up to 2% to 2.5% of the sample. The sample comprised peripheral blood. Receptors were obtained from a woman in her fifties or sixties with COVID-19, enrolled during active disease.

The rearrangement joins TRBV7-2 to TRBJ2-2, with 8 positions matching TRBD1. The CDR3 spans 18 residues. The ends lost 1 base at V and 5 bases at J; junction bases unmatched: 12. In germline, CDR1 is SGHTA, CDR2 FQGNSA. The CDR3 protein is CASSLEGQARSRTGELFF. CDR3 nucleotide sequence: TGTGCCAGCAGCTTAGAGGGACAGGCCAGATCAAGGACCGGGGAGCTGTTTTTT.

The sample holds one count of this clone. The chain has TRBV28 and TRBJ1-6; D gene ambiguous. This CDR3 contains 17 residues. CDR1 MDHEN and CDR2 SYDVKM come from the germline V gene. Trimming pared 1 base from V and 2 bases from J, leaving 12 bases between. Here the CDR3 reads CASSLSLGRTYNSPLHF. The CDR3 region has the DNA TGTGCCAGCAGTTTATCGTTGGGCAGGACCTATAATTCACCCCTCCACTTT.

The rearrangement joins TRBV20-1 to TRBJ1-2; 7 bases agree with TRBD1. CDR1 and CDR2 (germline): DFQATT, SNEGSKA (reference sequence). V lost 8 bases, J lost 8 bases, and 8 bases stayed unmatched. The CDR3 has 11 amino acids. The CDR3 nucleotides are TGCAGTCCAGCGGACAGGTCCGGCTACACCTTC. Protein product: CSPADRSGYTF.

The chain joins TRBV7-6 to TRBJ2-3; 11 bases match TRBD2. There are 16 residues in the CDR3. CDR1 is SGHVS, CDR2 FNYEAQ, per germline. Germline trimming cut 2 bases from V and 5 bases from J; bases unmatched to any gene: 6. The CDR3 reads CASSLTSGGNGDTQYF. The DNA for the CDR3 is TGTGCCAGCAGCTTAACTAGCGGGGGTAATGGAGATACGCAGTATTTT.

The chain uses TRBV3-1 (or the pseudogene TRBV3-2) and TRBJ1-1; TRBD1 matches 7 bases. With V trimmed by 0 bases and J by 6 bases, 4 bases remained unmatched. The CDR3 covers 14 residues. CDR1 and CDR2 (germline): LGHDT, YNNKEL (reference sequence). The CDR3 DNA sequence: TGTGCCAGCAGCCAAGAGCAGGGGGAGGCTGAAGCTTTCTTT. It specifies CASSQEQGEAEAFF.

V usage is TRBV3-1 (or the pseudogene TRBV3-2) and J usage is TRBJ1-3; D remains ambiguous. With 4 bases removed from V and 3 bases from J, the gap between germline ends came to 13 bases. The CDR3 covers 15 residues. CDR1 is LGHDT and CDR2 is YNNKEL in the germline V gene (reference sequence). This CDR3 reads CASSPLSGGGNTIYF. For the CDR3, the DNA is TGTGCCAGCAGCCCATTGTCGGGAGGTGGAAACACCATATATTTT.

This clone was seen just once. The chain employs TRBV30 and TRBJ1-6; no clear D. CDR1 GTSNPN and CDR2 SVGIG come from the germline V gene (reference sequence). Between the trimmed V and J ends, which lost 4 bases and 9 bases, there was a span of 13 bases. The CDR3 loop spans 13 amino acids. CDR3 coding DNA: TGTGCCTGGACGTTAGCGCTTCGTTCACCCCTCCACTTT. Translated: CAWTLALRSPLHF. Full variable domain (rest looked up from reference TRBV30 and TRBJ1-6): SQTIHQWPATLVQPVGSPLSLECTVEGTSNPNLYWYRQAAGRGLQLLFYSVGIGQISSEVPQNLSASRPQDRQFILSSKKLLLSDSGFYLCAWTLALRSPLHFGNGTRLTVT.

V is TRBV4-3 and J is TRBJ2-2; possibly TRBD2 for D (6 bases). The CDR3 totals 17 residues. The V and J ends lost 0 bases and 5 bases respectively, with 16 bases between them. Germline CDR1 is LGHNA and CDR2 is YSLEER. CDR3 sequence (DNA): TGCGCCAGCAGCCAAGATCTCTCGTCGGGAGTAACCGGGGAGCTGTTTTTT. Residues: CASSQDLSSGVTGELFF.

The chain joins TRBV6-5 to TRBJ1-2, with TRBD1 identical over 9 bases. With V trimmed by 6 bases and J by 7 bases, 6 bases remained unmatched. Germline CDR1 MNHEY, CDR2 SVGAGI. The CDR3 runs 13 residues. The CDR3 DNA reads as TGTGCCAGCAGAGGACAGGGGAAGGTTGGCTACACCTTC. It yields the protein CASRGQGKVGYTF.

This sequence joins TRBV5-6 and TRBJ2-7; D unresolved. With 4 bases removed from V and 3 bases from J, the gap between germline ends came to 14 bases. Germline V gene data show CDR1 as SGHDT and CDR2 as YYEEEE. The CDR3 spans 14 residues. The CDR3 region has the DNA TGTGCCAGCAGCAACCGGGTCCATCACTACGAGCAGTACTTC. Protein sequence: CASSNRVHHYEQYF.

CDR3 region: CASSQDWGGGYTF. As DNA, the CDR3 is TGCGCCAGCAGCCAAGATTGGGGGGGTGGCTACACCTTC. The chain combines TRBV4-1 with TRBJ1-2; D may be TRBD1 (5 bases). This CDR3 has 13 residues. Germline V CDR1 and CDR2: MGHRA, YSYEKL. V lost 0 bases and J 7 bases, leaving 9 bases between the germline ends.

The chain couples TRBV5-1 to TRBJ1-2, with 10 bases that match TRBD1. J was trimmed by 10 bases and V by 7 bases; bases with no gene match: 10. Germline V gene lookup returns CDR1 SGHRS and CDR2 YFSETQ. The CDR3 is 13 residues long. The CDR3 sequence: CASGSGDRGTYTF. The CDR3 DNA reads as TGCGCCAGCGGCAGCGGGGACAGGGGAACCTACACCTTC.

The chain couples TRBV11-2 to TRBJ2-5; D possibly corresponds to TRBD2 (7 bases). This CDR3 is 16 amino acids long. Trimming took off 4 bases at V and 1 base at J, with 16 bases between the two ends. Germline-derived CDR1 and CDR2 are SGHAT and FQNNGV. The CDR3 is CASSSLWGGRQETQYF. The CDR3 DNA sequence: TGTGCCAGCAGCTCATTATGGGGGGGGCGCCAAGAGACCCAGTACTTC. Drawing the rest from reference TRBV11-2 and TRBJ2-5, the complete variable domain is EAGVAQSPRYKIIEKRQSVAFWCNPISGHATLYWYQQILGQGPKLLIQFQNNGVVDDSQLPKDRFSAERLKGVDSTLKIQPAKLEDSAVYLCASSSLWGGRQETQYFGPGTRLLVL.

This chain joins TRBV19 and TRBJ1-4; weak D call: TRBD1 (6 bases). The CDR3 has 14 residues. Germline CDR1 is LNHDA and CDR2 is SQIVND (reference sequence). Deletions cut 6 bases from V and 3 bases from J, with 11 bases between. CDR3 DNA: TGTGCCAGTAGATCAGGGGACGCTAATGAAAAACTGTTTTTT. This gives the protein CASRSGDANEKLFF.

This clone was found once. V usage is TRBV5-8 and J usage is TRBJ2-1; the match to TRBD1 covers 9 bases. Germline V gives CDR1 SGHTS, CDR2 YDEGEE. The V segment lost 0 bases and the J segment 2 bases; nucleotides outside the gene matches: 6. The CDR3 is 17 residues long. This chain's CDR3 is CASSLGSGTGTYNEQFF. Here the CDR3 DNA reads TGTGCCAGCAGCTTGGGGAGCGGGACAGGGACCTACAATGAGCAGTTCTTC.

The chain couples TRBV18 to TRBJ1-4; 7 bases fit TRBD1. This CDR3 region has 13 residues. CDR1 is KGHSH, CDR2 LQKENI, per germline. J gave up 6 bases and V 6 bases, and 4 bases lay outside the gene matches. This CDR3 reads CASSPGQDEKLFF. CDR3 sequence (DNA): TGTGCCAGCTCCCCCGGACAGGATGAAAAACTGTTTTTT. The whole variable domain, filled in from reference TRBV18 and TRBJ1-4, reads NAGVMQNPRHLVRRRGQEARLRCSPMKGHSHVYWYRQLPEEGLKFMVYLQKENIIDESGMPKERFSAEFPKEGPSILRIQQVVRGDSAAYFCASSPGQDEKLFFGSGTQLSVL.

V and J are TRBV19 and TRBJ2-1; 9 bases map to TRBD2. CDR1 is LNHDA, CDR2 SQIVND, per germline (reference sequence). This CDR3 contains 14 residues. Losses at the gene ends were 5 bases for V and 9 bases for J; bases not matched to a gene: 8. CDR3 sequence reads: CASSLAGGPGEQFF. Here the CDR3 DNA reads TGTGCCAGTAGTCTGGCGGGGGGGCCGGGTGAGCAGTTCTTC.

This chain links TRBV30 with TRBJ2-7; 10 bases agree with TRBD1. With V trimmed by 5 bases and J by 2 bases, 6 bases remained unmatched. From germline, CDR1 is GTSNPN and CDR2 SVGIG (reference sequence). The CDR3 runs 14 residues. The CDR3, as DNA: TGTGCCTGGGAGGGGGACAGGGGAACCTACGAGCAGTACTTC. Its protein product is CAWEGDRGTYEQYF. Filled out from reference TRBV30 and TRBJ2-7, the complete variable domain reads SQTIHQWPATLVQPVGSPLSLECTVEGTSNPNLYWYRQAAGRGLQLLFYSVGIGQISSEVPQNLSASRPQDRQFILSSKKLLLSDSGFYLCAWEGDRGTYEQYFGPGTRLTVT.

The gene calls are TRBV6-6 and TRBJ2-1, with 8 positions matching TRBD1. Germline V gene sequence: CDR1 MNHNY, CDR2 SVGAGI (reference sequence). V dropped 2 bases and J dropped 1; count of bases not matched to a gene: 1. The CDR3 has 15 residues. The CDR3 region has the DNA TGTGCCAGCAGTTACGGACAGGGTTCCTACAATGAGCAGTTCTTC. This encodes CASSYGQGSYNEQFF.

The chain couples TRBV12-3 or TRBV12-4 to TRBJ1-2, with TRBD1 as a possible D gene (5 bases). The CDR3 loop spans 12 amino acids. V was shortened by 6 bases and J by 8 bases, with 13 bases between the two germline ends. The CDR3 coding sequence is TGTGCCAGCAGCTCAGGGAACTTGGGCTACACCTTC. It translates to CASSSGNLGYTF.

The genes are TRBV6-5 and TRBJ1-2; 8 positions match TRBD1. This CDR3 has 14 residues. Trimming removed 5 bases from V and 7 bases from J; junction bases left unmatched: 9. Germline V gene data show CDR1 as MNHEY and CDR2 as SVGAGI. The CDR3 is CASSPGQAFGGYTF. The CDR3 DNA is TGTGCCAGCAGTCCGGGACAGGCCTTTGGTGGCTACACCTTC.

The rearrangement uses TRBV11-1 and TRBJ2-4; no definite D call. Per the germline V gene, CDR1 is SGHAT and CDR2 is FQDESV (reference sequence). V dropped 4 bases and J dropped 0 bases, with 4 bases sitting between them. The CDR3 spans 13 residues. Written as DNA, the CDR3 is TGTGCCAGCAGCTCCCAAGCCAAAAACATTCAGTACTTC. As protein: CASSSQAKNIQYF.

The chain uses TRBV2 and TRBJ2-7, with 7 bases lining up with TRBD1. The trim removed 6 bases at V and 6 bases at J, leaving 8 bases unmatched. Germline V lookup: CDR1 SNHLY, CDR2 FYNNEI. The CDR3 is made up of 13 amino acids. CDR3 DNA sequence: TGTGCCAGCAGCGTGGACAGGATTGGCGAGCAGTACTTC. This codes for CASSVDRIGEQYF.

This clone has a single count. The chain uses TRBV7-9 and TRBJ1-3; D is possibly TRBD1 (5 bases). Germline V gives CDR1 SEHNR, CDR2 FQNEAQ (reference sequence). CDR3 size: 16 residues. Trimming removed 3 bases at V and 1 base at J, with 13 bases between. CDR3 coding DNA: TGTGCCAGCAGCTTCGCGTCAGGGAGGTCTGGAAACACCATATATTTT. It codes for CASSFASGRSGNTIYF.

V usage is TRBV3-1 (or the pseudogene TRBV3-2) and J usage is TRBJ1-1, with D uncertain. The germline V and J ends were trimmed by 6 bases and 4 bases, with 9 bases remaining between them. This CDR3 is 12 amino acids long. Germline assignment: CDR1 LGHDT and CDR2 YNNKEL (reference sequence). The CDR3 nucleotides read TGTGCCAGCAGTCGTGGTAGCACTGAAGCTTTCTTT. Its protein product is CASSRGSTEAFF.